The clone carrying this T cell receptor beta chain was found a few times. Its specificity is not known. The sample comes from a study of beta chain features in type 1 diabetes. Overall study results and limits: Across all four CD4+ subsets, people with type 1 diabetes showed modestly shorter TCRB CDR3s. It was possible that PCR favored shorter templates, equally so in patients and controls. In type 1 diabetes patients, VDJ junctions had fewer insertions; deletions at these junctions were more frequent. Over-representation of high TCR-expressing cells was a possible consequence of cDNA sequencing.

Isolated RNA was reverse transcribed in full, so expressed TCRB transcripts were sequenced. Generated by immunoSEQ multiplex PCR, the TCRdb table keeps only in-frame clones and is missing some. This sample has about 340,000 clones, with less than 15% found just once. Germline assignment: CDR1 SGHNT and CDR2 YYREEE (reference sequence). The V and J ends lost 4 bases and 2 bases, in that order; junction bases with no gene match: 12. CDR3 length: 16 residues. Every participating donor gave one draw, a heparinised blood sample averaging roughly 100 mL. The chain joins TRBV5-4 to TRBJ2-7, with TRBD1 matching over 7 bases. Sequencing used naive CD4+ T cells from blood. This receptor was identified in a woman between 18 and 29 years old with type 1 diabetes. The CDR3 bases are TGTGCCAGCAGCGACCGCCGGGACAGTTCTCCCTACGAGCAGTACTTC. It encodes CASSDRRDSSPYEQYF.